The 15 T cell receptor beta chains below were found in one sample sequenced in a study of shared clonotypes between healthy human individuals. TCRdb's copy holds only in-frame clones and misses some; the assay was immunoSEQ multiplex PCR. This sample has about 480,000 clones, with over 60% found just once. The specimen sequenced was PBMCs. The receptors derive from a woman in her forties in good health. Some clones in this sample may be carry-over from other donors' samples.

V gene TRBV5-4 combines with J gene TRBJ2-1; TRBD2 matches 16 bases. The junction had 4 bases not matched to a gene; V was cut back by 5 bases and J by 8 bases. There are 15 residues in the CDR3. CDR1 SGHNT and CDR2 YYREEE come from the germline V gene (reference sequence). DNA for the CDR3: TGTGCCAGCAGACCCGGGACTAGCGGGAGGGATGAGCAGTTCTTC. It encodes CASRPGTSGRDEQFF.

The chain uses TRBV6-6 and TRBJ2-1, with TRBD2 identical over 7 bases. V lost 4 bases and J lost 0; bases outside the gene matches: 3. This CDR3 has 15 residues. The germline gives CDR1 MNHNY, CDR2 SVGAGI (reference sequence). CDR3 protein: CASSWGGSSYNEQFF. The CDR3 bases are TGTGCCAGCAGTTGGGGCGGGAGCTCCTACAATGAGCAGTTCTTC.

The rearrangement uses TRBV10-3 and TRBJ2-5; 15 nucleotides line up with TRBD2. The CDR3 covers 18 residues. The germline V gene has CDR1 ENHRY and CDR2 SYGVKD. V shed 5 bases and J 2 bases; nucleotides not matched to a gene: 9. CDR3 bases: TGTGCCATCAGTACCGCTCGGACTAGCGGGAGGGGGCAAGAGACCCAGTACTTC. Translating it yields CAISTARTSGRGQETQYF.

The V and J genes are TRBV4-3 and TRBJ1-2, with D possibly being TRBD1 (5 bases). The CDR3 runs 13 residues. The V and J ends lost 1 base and 6 bases respectively, with 9 bases between them. Germline V CDR1 and CDR2: LGHNA, YSLEER. In nucleotides, the CDR3 is TGCGCCAGCAGCCAAGGGGGGAGTGATGGCTACACCTTC. Translated: CASSQGGSDGYTF.

This rearrangement joins TRBV4-3 to TRBJ2-7; 8 bases are a match to TRBD1. The CDR3 contains 14 residues. V gave up 3 bases and J gave up 3 bases; unmatched junction bases: 4. CDR1 LGHNA and CDR2 YSLEER come from the germline V gene. The CDR3 protein is CASSHAGQGYEQYF. The CDR3 DNA reads TGCGCCAGCAGCCATGCAGGACAGGGCTACGAGCAGTACTTC.

V is TRBV5-1 and J is TRBJ2-7; 10 bases are a match to TRBD1. This CDR3 comprises 16 residues. The germline CDR1 and CDR2 sequences are SGHRS and YFSETQ. V lost 4 bases and J lost 2; bases outside the gene matches: 9. The CDR3 loop is CASSTIRDRGPYEQYF. The CDR3, as DNA: TGCGCCAGCAGCACGATTAGGGACAGGGGACCCTACGAGCAGTACTTC.

Remarks on this clone: Different DNA sequences within this sample yield the same CDR3. The chain joins TRBV6-1 to TRBJ2-2; D is possibly TRBD1 (5 bases). The CDR3 sequence is 14 residues long. V lost 4 bases to trimming and J lost 4 bases, with 10 bases between them. Germline V gene data show CDR1 as MNHNS and CDR2 as SASEGT. CDR3 loop: CASSGQGSTGELFF. The DNA of the CDR3 is TGTGCCAGCAGTGGCCAGGGATCCACCGGGGAGCTGTTTTTT.

The chain carries TRBV15 and TRBJ2-2; 10 nucleotides align to TRBD2. Losses at the gene ends were 5 bases for V and 7 bases for J; bases not matched to a gene: 4. The germline V gene encodes CDR1 LNHNV and CDR2 YYDKDF (reference sequence). This CDR3 has 14 residues. CDR3 nucleotides: TGTGCCACCAGCTCCGTAGCGGGAGGCGGGGAGCTGTTTTTT. Its translation: CATSSVAGGGELFF.

This clone was found a few times. The chain employs TRBV12-2 and TRBJ2-1; TRBD2 is the table's D call, not checked against the DNA. TRBV12-2 is labeled a pseudogene. This CDR3 contains 11 residues. The CDR3 protein is CASRLGSEQFF. The CDR3 DNA sequence: TGTGCAAGTCGCTTAGGGAGTGAGCAGTTCTTC.

At least ten counts were recorded for this clone. The chain links TRBV14 to TRBJ2-7; 9 bases are shared with TRBD1. The germline V gene encodes CDR1 SGHDN and CDR2 FVKESK. This CDR3 spans 15 amino acids. J lost 0 bases, V lost 3 bases, and 3 bases had no gene match. CDR3 protein: CASSQRTGDSYEQYF. CDR3 coding DNA: TGTGCCAGCAGCCAGCGGACAGGGGACTCCTACGAGCAGTACTTC.

This chain connects TRBV5-1 to TRBJ2-1, with D hard to call. The germline CDR1 and CDR2 sequences are SGHRS and YFSETQ. The CDR3 totals 16 residues. The ends were cut back, 2 bases at V and 6 bases at J, with 18 bases in the middle. CDR3 sequence: CASSFRALVRPNEQFF. The CDR3 bases are TGCGCCAGCAGCTTCCGGGCCCTAGTGAGGCCCAATGAGCAGTTCTTC. The full variable domain, in which reference TRBV5-1 and TRBJ2-1 provide the parts outside the CDR3, is KAGVTQTPRYLIKTRGQQVTLSCSPISGHRSVSWYQQTPGQGLQFLFEYFSETQRNKGNFPGRFSGRQFSNSRSEMNVSTLELGDSALYLCASSFRALVRPNEQFFGPGTRLTVL.

The J gene is TRBJ2-2, the V gene TRBV7-9, with D tentatively TRBD2 (6 bases). V shed 8 bases and J shed 3 bases, with 7 bases lying between them. From germline, CDR1 is SEHNR and CDR2 FQNEAQ (reference sequence). This CDR3 is 12 amino acids long. The CDR3 loop is CASGGYTGELFF. The CDR3 region has the DNA TGTGCCAGCGGGGGGTACACCGGGGAGCTGTTTTTT.

DNA for the CDR3: TGTGCCAGTAGTCCAGGATCGGAGAGGACCGGGGAGCTGTTTTTT. It is translated as CASSPGSERTGELFF. The rearrangement links TRBV19 to TRBJ2-2; no clear D gene. Trimming left V 5 bases short and J 5 bases short, with 15 bases between. Per germline, CDR1 LNHDA and CDR2 SQIVND (reference sequence). The CDR3 sequence is 15 residues long.

CDR3: CASSLGLAGDETQYF. The CDR3 DNA reads TGTGCCAGCAGCTTGGGTCTAGCGGGAGACGAGACCCAGTACTTC. This rearrangement joins TRBV11-2 to TRBJ2-5, with 10 bases matching TRBD2. The CDR3 extends over 15 amino acids. V lost 3 bases and J lost 5; bases outside the gene matches: 6. Per germline, CDR1 SGHAT and CDR2 FQNNGV.

V is TRBV27 and J is TRBJ2-5, with unresolved D. CDR3 length equals 13 residues. Germline V gene sequence: CDR1 MNHEY, CDR2 SMNVEV (reference sequence). V lost 3 bases, J lost 2 bases, and 7 bases lay in between. CDR3 DNA sequence: TGTGCCAGCAGTTTGTACGGACAAGAGACCCAGTACTTC. It translates to CASSLYGQETQYF.